This entry describes one T cell receptor beta chain. In the original processing: From reference gene primer amplification, estimates of nucleated cell counts were derived. Data came from immunoSEQ multiplex PCR; TCRdb stores just in-frame clones and leaves some out. V and J calls and clone size are as listed in that table; D and trimming were resolved from the DNA. This table holds around 260,000 clones, roughly nine tenths found once. Germline lookup yields CDR1 MNHEY and CDR2 SMNVEV (reference sequence). Trimming left V 5 bases short and J 3 bases short, with 20 bases between. The CDR3 loop spans 16 amino acids. These data are taken from a study of blood T cell repertoires in COVID-19. On the study more broadly: Spain, Italy and the United States supplied samples that represented acute and convalescent COVID-19. T cells, B-cell-depleted T cells, or PBMCs supplied cDNA or gDNA.

The V call is TRBV27, the J call TRBJ2-7; weak D call: TRBD1 (5 bases). Sequencing used peripheral blood. This TCR was recovered from a man aged 40-50 years who had recovered from COVID-19. The DNA of the CDR3 is TGTGCCAGCAGTCTAATGGGGCCAAGTCAATACTACGAGCAGTACTTC. This codes for CASSLMGPSQYYEQYF.